This record covers a single T cell receptor (beta chain). No antigen is known for it. An end of the junction does not agree with germline; a read error may underlie this. The sample comes from a study of early T cells in non-severe SARS-CoV-2 infection. Germline V gene sequence: CDR1 PRHDT, CDR2 FYEKMQ (reference sequence). This CDR3 contains 11 residues. Molecules of cDNA were individually given unique molecular identifiers that were attached to them. TCRdb analysed the 5' RACE reads with MiXCR anew, one entry per CDR3 protein. The sample lists tens of thousands of distinct CDR3 sequences, 20% to 25% occurring once. Findings of the study overall: The VDJdb matching leaned toward anti-spike CD8 responses and overlooked private and CD4 specificities.

J is TRBJ1-1 and V is TRBV13, with no clear D. The clonotype comes from an adult who was a healthcare worker with PCR-confirmed SARS-CoV-2 infection or an uninfected control (not recorded which). The material sequenced was whole blood, taken at baseline. CDR3 in DNA: TGTGCCAGCAGCTTAGGGAACGAAGCTTTTTTT. It specifies CASSLGNEAFF. Filled out from reference TRBV13 and TRBJ1-1, the complete variable domain reads AAGVIQSPRHLIKEKRETATLKCYPIPRHDTVYWYQQGPGQDPQFLISFYEKMQSDKGSIPDRFSAQQFSDYHSELNMSSLELGDSALYFCASSLGNEAFFGQGTRLTVV.